The 24 T cell receptor beta chains in this list originate from one sample, sequenced in a study of cytomegalovirus exposure and HLA in healthy donors. This PCR relied on a set of 60 Vbeta primers and 13 Jbeta primers. Method: immunoSEQ multiplex PCR; TCRdb's copy keeps in-frame clones and lacks some. The sample includes more than 90,000 clones, around three quarters of them seen just once. The material sequenced was PBMCs. These receptors all stem from a woman aged 18-35 years in good health and CMV-seropositive.

The chain uses TRBV5-4 and TRBJ1-2; 8 bases map to TRBD1. Germline loops: CDR1 SGHNT, CDR2 YYREEE (reference sequence). V trimming: 0 bases; J trimming: 7 bases; junction bases outside the gene matches: 11. The CDR3 has 16 residues. This chain's CDR3 is CASSLARDRSSGGYTF. As DNA, the CDR3 is TGTGCCAGCAGCTTGGCTAGGGACAGGAGTTCCGGTGGCTACACCTTC.

The chain links TRBV2 to TRBJ1-2; possible D gene TRBD1, 6 bases. V lost 8 bases to trimming and J lost 7 bases, with 23 bases between them. CDR3 length: 15 residues. Germline assignment: CDR1 SNHLY and CDR2 FYNNEI. The CDR3 loop is CASPGRTAGVFGYTF. The CDR3 nucleotides are TGTGCCAGCCCAGGACGAACAGCAGGGGTGTTTGGCTACACCTTC.

This clone was recorded once. This sequence joins TRBV10-1 and TRBJ2-5, with TRBD1 as a possible D gene (6 bases). The germline gives CDR1 WNHNN, CDR2 SYGVQD (reference sequence). The V end lost 4 bases, the J end lost 2 bases, and 11 bases lay between the germline ends. This CDR3 is 14 amino acids long. CDR3 protein: CASSVGTLQETQYF. CDR3 DNA sequence: TGCGCCAGCAGTGTGGGGACACTACAAGAGACCCAGTACTTC.

This chain connects TRBV25-1 to TRBJ1-5, with 7 bases lining up with TRBD1. This CDR3 comprises 14 residues. The germline V gene has CDR1 MGHDK and CDR2 SYGVNS. After removal of 8 bases from V and 1 base from J, the junction contained 5 bases not matched to a gene. CDR3 bases: TGTGCCAGCGGGACAGACCAAAGCAATCAGCCCCAGCATTTT. Encoded protein: CASGTDQSNQPQHF. Together with reference TRBV25-1 and TRBJ1-5, the CDR3 gives the full variable domain: EADIYQTPRYLVIGTGKKITLECSQTMGHDKMYWYQQDPGMELHLIHYSYGVNSTEKGDLSSESTVSRIRTEHFPLTLESARPSHTSQYLCASGTDQSNQPQHFGDGTRLSIL.

The V gene is TRBV5-5, the J gene TRBJ1-5; the match to TRBD1 covers 8 bases. The germline V gene has CDR1 SGHKS and CDR2 YYEKEE (reference sequence). V gave up 4 bases and J gave up 6 bases; unmatched junction bases: 6. The CDR3 extends over 14 amino acids. The CDR3 nucleotides read TGTGCCAGCAGCCCGACAGGGGAGGGTCAGCCCCAGCATTTT. Its protein product is CASSPTGEGQPQHF.

The table lists this clone with a count of one. DNA for the CDR3: TGTGCCAGCTCTCGGGCGGGGGAAGAGACCCAGTACTTC. It codes for CASSRAGEETQYF. J is TRBJ2-5 and V is TRBV2; 7 bases fit TRBD2. This CDR3 comprises 13 residues. CDR1 and CDR2 from the germline V gene are SNHLY and FYNNEI. V lost 8 bases, J lost 3 bases, and 6 bases stayed unmatched.

V is TRBV9 and J is TRBJ1-1, with 7 bases lining up with TRBD1. CDR3 size: 15 residues. Germline V gene data show CDR1 as SGDLS and CDR2 as YYNGEE. V shed 4 bases, J shed 3 bases, and the junction held 9 bases outside the gene matches. The CDR3 nucleotides are TGTGCCAGCAGCCCCGACCAGGGGGTATACACTGAAGCTTTCTTT. This gives the protein CASSPDQGVYTEAFF.

The chain combines TRBV7-2 with TRBJ2-2; D gene uncertain. The CDR3 totals 13 residues. The V gene's germline CDR1 is SGHTA and CDR2 FQGNSA. Trimming removed 5 bases from V and 3 bases from J, with 7 bases in between. In nucleotides, the CDR3 is TGTGCCAGCAGCCTACTCCACACCGGGGAGCTGTTTTTT. This encodes CASSLLHTGELFF.

This clone occurred once. V and J are TRBV7-3 and TRBJ2-5; D gene unclear. The CDR3 sequence is 13 residues long. Trimming removed 5 bases at V and 0 bases at J, with 7 bases between. Germline V lookup: CDR1 SGHTA, CDR2 FQGTGA. The CDR3 DNA sequence: TGTGCCAGCAGCCCCCAGAACCAAGAGACCCAGTACTTC. It encodes CASSPQNQETQYF.

The rearrangement links TRBV28 to TRBJ1-2, with D possibly matching TRBD1 (6 bases). V lost 5 bases and J lost 3, with 22 bases in between. The CDR3 runs 17 residues. Germline V gene sequence: CDR1 MDHEN, CDR2 SYDVKM. The CDR3 loop reads CASSLFRGGRWDYGYTF. For the CDR3, the DNA is TGTGCCAGCAGTCTCTTTAGGGGGGGGCGCTGGGACTATGGCTACACCTTC.

The count of this clone is one. The CDR3 loop reads CASSSTGTGNTEAFF. CDR3 nucleotide sequence: TGTGCCAGCAGTTCGACCGGGACAGGGAACACTGAAGCTTTCTTT. V gene TRBV27 combines with J gene TRBJ1-1, with TRBD1 matching 8 bases. CDR1 and CDR2 (germline): MNHEY, SMNVEV (reference sequence). The CDR3 has 15 residues. Trimming took 4 bases from V and 1 from J; bases not matched to a gene: 5.

V and J are TRBV27 and TRBJ1-1; D gene unclear. The V end lost 0 bases, the J end lost 5 bases, and 7 bases lay between the germline ends. Germline V gene sequence: CDR1 MNHEY, CDR2 SMNVEV (reference sequence). The CDR3 loop spans 13 amino acids. Here the CDR3 DNA reads TGTGCCAGCAGTTTATCGGGGAGGACTGAAGCTTTCTTT. Its protein is CASSLSGRTEAFF.

The chain couples TRBV10-3 to TRBJ1-5, with D possibly being TRBD1 (5 bases). V shed 4 bases and J shed 7 bases, with 14 bases lying between them. Germline lookup yields CDR1 ENHRY and CDR2 SYGVKD. The CDR3 runs to 14 residues. Written as DNA, the CDR3 is TGTGCCATCAGTGCCCTTTCTGGGGGGCAGCCCCAGCATTTT. Amino acid sequence: CAISALSGGQPQHF.

V and J are TRBV2 and TRBJ1-2, with a weak D call TRBD1 (5 bases). Germline V gene lookup returns CDR1 SNHLY and CDR2 FYNNEI. The CDR3 has 16 residues. Trimming took off 2 bases at V and 7 bases at J, with 20 bases between the two ends. The CDR3 here is CASSESRVFKDGGYTF. The DNA for the CDR3 is TGTGCCAGCAGTGAAAGCAGGGTCTTCAAGGACGGTGGCTACACCTTC.

This clone was seen more than once but under ten times. The chain joins TRBV6-5 to TRBJ1-1, with D possibly being TRBD1 (5 bases). V was clipped by 8 bases and J by 10 bases, with 26 bases between them. The CDR3 is 15 residues long. CDR1 and CDR2 from the germline V gene are MNHEY and SVGAGI. The CDR3 bases are TGTGCCAGCGGGGGGGGTGGAGGGGTCGAGTCTTCAGCTTTCTTT. It codes for CASGGGGGVESSAFF.

The chain combines TRBV10-3 with TRBJ1-2; tentative D call: TRBD1 (5 bases). Trimming removed 0 bases at V and 4 bases at J, with 18 bases between. CDR3 length: 17 amino acids. Germline-derived CDR1 and CDR2 are ENHRY and SYGVKD. In DNA form, the CDR3 reads TGTGCCATCAGTGAGTCGTGGATTGTCAATACAGGCTATGGCTACACCTTC. This translates into CAISESWIVNTGYGYTF.

The chain uses TRBV5-1 and TRBJ2-7, with D perhaps matching TRBD2 (7 bases). V dropped 6 bases and J dropped 3 bases, with 16 bases sitting between them. The germline V gene has CDR1 SGHRS and CDR2 YFSETQ. CDR3 length: 14 residues. The CDR3 spells CASTQGGGFYEQYF. The CDR3 nucleotides read TGCGCCAGCACCCAAGGGGGGGGATTCTACGAGCAGTACTTC.

The V call is TRBV6-6, the J call TRBJ1-5; D gene ambiguous. The CDR3 extends over 11 amino acids. Germline V gene data show CDR1 as MNHNY and CDR2 as SVGAGI (reference sequence). The V gene lost 6 bases and the J gene lost 6 bases, with 6 bases spanning the gap. CDR3 sequence: CASSPGQPQHF. The CDR3 DNA follows: TGTGCCAGCAGCCCGGGTCAGCCCCAGCATTTT.

This chain joins TRBV28 and TRBJ2-1; 10 nucleotides line up with TRBD2. This CDR3 is 16 amino acids long. Trimming removed 5 bases from V and 4 bases from J; junction bases left unmatched: 8. Germline-derived CDR1 and CDR2 are MDHEN and SYDVKM. In DNA form, the CDR3 reads TGTGCCAGCAGTCAGCTAGCGGGAGCTTCGTACAATGAGCAGTTCTTC. Encoded protein: CASSQLAGASYNEQFF.

The table lists this clone with a few counts. V gene TRBV4-1 combines with J gene TRBJ2-7; D may be TRBD1 (6 bases). The CDR3 has 14 residues. Per the germline V gene, CDR1 is MGHRA and CDR2 is YSYEKL. Trimming shortened V by 3 bases and J by 0 bases, and 9 bases separated the two germline ends. The CDR3 sequence: CASSQTGFSYEQYF. In nucleotides, the CDR3 is TGCGCCAGCAGCCAGACAGGTTTCTCCTACGAGCAGTACTTC.

Concerning this clone itself: With a much larger clone just one base away, this may be a read error. The chain couples TRBV13 to TRBJ2-7; D uncertain. The CDR3 loop spans 11 amino acids. Germline CDR1 PRHDT, CDR2 FYEKMQ (reference sequence). Trimming left V 5 bases short and J 0 bases short, with 2 bases between. CDR3 sequence: CASSLSYEQYF. DNA of the CDR3: TGTGCCAGCAGCCTCTCCTACGAGCAGTACTTC.

The rearrangement joins TRBV9 to TRBJ2-3; TRBD1 aligns across 7 bases. Trimming at V came to 0 bases and at J to 4 bases, leaving 5 bases not matched to a gene. The V gene's germline CDR1 is SGDLS and CDR2 YYNGEE. The CDR3 length is 15 residues. CDR3 region: CASSVGNRGPDTQYF. For the CDR3, the DNA is TGTGCCAGCAGCGTAGGGAACAGGGGTCCAGATACGCAGTATTTT.

This sequence joins TRBV10-2 and TRBJ2-7; TRBD2 might be the D (6 bases). From germline, CDR1 is WSHSY and CDR2 SAAADI. The CDR3 extends over 13 amino acids. V lost 2 bases and J 6 bases, leaving 11 bases between the germline ends. CDR3 amino acids: CASSETTEGEQYF. In DNA, the CDR3 is TGCGCCAGCAGTGAGACAACGGAGGGCGAGCAGTACTTC.

The V gene is TRBV10-3, the J gene TRBJ2-5, with 8 bases that match TRBD1. With 0 bases clipped from V and 3 bases from J, the junction kept 0 bases outside the gene matches. The germline V gene encodes CDR1 ENHRY and CDR2 SYGVKD. This CDR3 is 14 amino acids long. Here the CDR3 DNA reads TGTGCCATCAGTGAGTCGACAGGGGAAGAGACCCAGTACTTC. Translating it yields CAISESTGEETQYF.